This T cell receptor (beta chain) was sequenced for a study of a mutant IDH1 vaccine in newly diagnosed glioma. The wider study: Patients, over weeks 1, 3, 5, 7, 11, 15, 19 and 23, received a total of eight vaccinations. There were roughly 60% males and around 40% females among treated patients, whose mean age was about 38 years. Study observations and caveats: There seemed to be no relation between pseudoprogression and changes in top peripheral T cell clonotypes.

V lost 0 bases and J 2 bases, leaving 11 bases between the germline ends. Germline V CDR1 and CDR2: SGHDT, YYEEEE. CDR3 length: 15 residues. The time point is: week 11, during vaccination. Vaccine doses each comprised 300 ug of mutant IDH1 20-mer peptide, with topical imiquimod. Generated by immunoSEQ multiplex PCR, the TCRdb table keeps only in-frame clones and is missing some. The sample has tens of thousands of clones; about 78% are singletons. With regard to this clone: The antigen is not known.

This specimen was PBMCs, taken from a glioma patient whose treatment included an IDH1 peptide vaccine. This clonotype was sampled from a woman aged 18-29 years with glioma. V gene TRBV5-6 combines with J gene TRBJ1-2; no firm D call. CDR3 sequence reads: CASSLASTSNYGYTF. DNA of the CDR3: TGTGCCAGCAGCTTGGCCTCCACTTCGAACTATGGCTACACCTTC. The complete variable domain, with remaining parts taken from reference TRBV5-6 and TRBJ1-2, reads DAGVTQSPTHLIKTRGQQVTLRCSPKSGHDTVSWYQQALGQGPQFIFQYYEEEERQRGNFPDRFSGHQFPNYSSELNVNALLLGDSALYLCASSLASTSNYGYTFGSGTRLTVV.